The rows below give T cell receptor beta chains drawn from one sample of a study of blood T cell repertoires in COVID-19. This table comes from immunoSEQ multiplex PCR, and its TCRdb copy is limited to in-frame clones, with some not included. The table shows 60,000 to 90,000 clones, with approximately 80% occurring only once. The sample taken for sequencing was peripheral blood. The receptors originated from a woman aged 50 to 60 with acute or convalescent COVID-19. The CDR3 runs from the conserved cysteine through the conserved F or W.

TRBJ1-2 | TRBV9 | CASSPAMGATYGYTF
TRBJ2-1 | TRBV28 | CASSGRANEQFF
TRBJ1-6 | TRBV7-3 | CASSLTVATPLHF
TRBJ2-3 | TRBV7-3 | CASSLREADTQYF
TRBJ2-4 | TRBV2 | CASRGDRNLAKNIQYF
TRBJ1-3 | TRBV4-1 | CASSQVVAGGSHTIYF
TRBJ2-5 | TRBV7-2 | CASSLRDYWKTQYF
TRBJ1-3 | TRBV10-3 | CAIRDEQGGSGNTIYF
TRBJ1-2 | TRBV7-2 | CAIAGEIRGGPGYTF
TRBJ2-3 | TRBV13 | CASSVPGGKVPQYF
TRBJ2-7 | TRBV2 | CASSEQGYEQYF
TRBJ2-3 | TRBV27 | CASSFWGDTDTQYF
TRBJ1-1 | TRBV9 | CASSVAAGSDTEAFF
TRBJ2-5 | TRBV6-1 | CASSEVPANPETQYF
TRBJ2-2 | TRBV15 | CATSIGGWSAGELFF
TRBJ1-1 | TRBV28 | CASSTGTGNTEAFF
TRBJ1-1 | TRBV6-5 | CASSPSQMTVAAFF
TRBJ2-3 | TRBV4-2 | CASSQVEVAGVATDTQYF
TRBJ2-5 | TRBV5-1 | CASSDQGEETQYF
TRBJ2-2 | TRBV10-3 | CAISESSQGANTGELFF
TRBJ2-2 | TRBV3-1/TRBV3-2 | CASSQSRDRYPGELFF
TRBJ1-2 | TRBV5-6 | CASSREYGYTF
TRBJ2-7 | TRBV7-3 | CASSLTGGGVDEQYF
TRBJ2-7 | TRBV15 | CATSRDEGGSYEQYF
TRBJ1-1 | TRBV19 | CASISTGGFEAFF
TRBJ2-3 | TRBV7-9 | CASSLLRDRNTDTQYF
TRBJ1-4 | TRBV5-1 | CASSSRVRNEKLFF
TRBJ1-1 | TRBV10-3 | CASKGLVGYTEAFF
TRBJ1-1 | TRBV10-3 | CAITTGPRSTEAFF
TRBJ2-5 | TRBV6-2/TRBV6-3 | CASSWDSRTQYF
TRBJ2-3 | TRBV2 | CASSETGGSSTDTQYF
TRBJ2-5 | TRBV6-1 | CASSGGTGEYQETQYF
TRBJ2-7 | TRBV11-3 | CASSSSGTNYEQYF
TRBJ1-2 | TRBV4-3 | CASSQDRNRGFYGYTF
TRBJ2-1 | TRBV5-1 | CASSSSGGRNEQFF
TRBJ2-7 | TRBV28 | CASSSLLYEQYF
TRBJ2-5 | TRBV7-9 | CASSLGLSPGETQYF
TRBJ1-5 | TRBV7-2 | CASSLAGGLSNQPQHF
TRBJ2-5 | TRBV7-3 | CASSLAGGNQETQYF
TRBJ1-3 | TRBV10-2 | CASTNRGSGNTIYF
TRBJ2-3 | TRBV11-2 | CASSPTSGAPDTQYF
TRBJ2-2 | TRBV19 | CASKGVRIATGELFF
TRBJ2-5 | TRBV5-8 | CASSLRLAGTETQYF
TRBJ2-1 | TRBV5-4 | CASSLSGSGRPQSRNEQFF
TRBJ1-5 | TRBV19 | CASNSGQGRSNQPQHF